In its sample, the clone carrying this T cell receptor beta chain was seen many times. The antigen is undetermined. CDR1 is ENHRY and CDR2 is SYGVKD in the germline V gene. The ends were cut back, 6 bases at V and 1 base at J, with 13 bases in the middle. CDR3 length: 15 residues. Those donors who had ophthalmopathy presented with moderate-to-severe activity, a CAS of ≥3, a NOSPECS of ≥4 and a duration under 3 months. This sample was included in a study of Graves' ophthalmopathy and Graves' hyperthyroidism. The study, taken as a whole, reports: At about 69% sensitivity and 72.22% specificity, the model predicted progression of the ophthalmopathy. A majority of expanded thyroid clonotypes exceeding 0.001 frequency were likewise present in blood. With almost 90% sensitivity and roughly 77% specificity, a 13-signature model separated ophthalmopathy from stable hyperthyroidism.

The study amplified TCR beta CDR3 regions using RNA transcripts. Following a first-round RT-PCR that used HTBI primers, a second-round multiplex PCR was carried out. TCRdb reprocessed the multiplex PCR reads via MiXCR and lists one record per CDR3 protein. In the table there are approximately 460,000 distinct CDR3 sequences, over 13% of which are singletons. The sample taken for sequencing was blood. The receptor comes from a woman in her thirties with Graves' ophthalmopathy. The chain uses TRBV10-3 and TRBJ2-4; D is tentatively TRBD1 or TRBD2 (6 bases each). In DNA, the CDR3 is TGTGCCATCAGGGAGGGGGACGGTGCCAAAAACATTCAGTACTTC. It specifies CAIREGDGAKNIQYF.